This TCR beta chain was obtained from a study of vaccination and CD4 T cells after COVID-19. Background on the study: Overlapping SARS-CoV-2, HCoV-NL63, HCoV-OC43 and HCoV-229E spike peptides stimulated the cells. Study-wide findings and caveats: The median number of SARS-CoV-2-reactive clonotypes increased from roughly 21 to 40, a change that did not reach significance.

This clonotype was seen more than once but under ten times. Its matching antigen is unknown. Germline lookup yields CDR1 SGHTA and CDR2 FQGNSA. The CDR3 covers 16 residues. V lost 1 base and J lost 1, with 11 bases in between. Specified treatment: roughly 11-day PBMC culture with coronavirus spike peptide pools or control peptides (ViraFEST assay). Cultured CD4+ T-cell DNA underwent Oncomine TCR Beta short-read sequencing. TCRdb re-called the PCR reads with MiXCR, one entry per CDR3 protein. The profile shows around 10,000 distinct CDR3 sequences, around 55% of them singletons. This chain uses TRBV7-2 with TRBJ1-5; D perhaps matches TRBD1 (6 bases). This TCR was recovered from a human donor who had recovered from COVID-19. Material for sequencing was CD4+ T cells from blood, cultured in vitro. This CDR3 is CASSLVGGGSNQPQHF. For the CDR3, the DNA is TGTGCCAGCAGCTTAGTAGGGGGGGGAAGCAATCAGCCCCAGCATTTT.